Described below is a single T cell receptor beta chain sequence and its context. What it recognizes is unknown. The record originates from a study of beta chain features in type 1 diabetes. Study observations and caveats: Among type 1 diabetes patients, VDJ junctions had fewer insertions and more deletions. Within each of all four CD4+ subsets, Type 1 diabetes patients had TCRB CDR3s that were moderately but significantly shorter.

Expressed TCRB transcripts were sequenced, since all the RNA that had been isolated was reverse transcribed. Clones were sequenced by immunoSEQ multiplex PCR, and TCRdb holds only the in-frame ones, with some missing. The repertoire has around 710,000 clones, around 12% of them found once; the top ten carry roughly 0.11%. The V gene's germline CDR1 is SGHTA and CDR2 FQGNSA. Between the trimmed V and J ends, which lost 5 bases and 2 bases, there was a span of 13 bases. This CDR3 comprises 15 residues. Sequencing was carried out using naive CD4+ T cells from blood. The TCR comes from a man aged 30 to 39 with type 1 diabetes. The rearrangement joins TRBV7-2 to TRBJ2-1; D is unresolved. CDR3 sequence reads: CASSARRGTYNEQFF. For the CDR3, the DNA is TGTGCCAGCAGCGCGCGGCGTGGAACCTACAATGAGCAGTTCTTC.